This entry concerns a single TCR beta chain. This CDR3 contains 19 residues. Germline loops: CDR1 LGHDT, CDR2 YNNKEL (reference sequence). The V and J ends lost 0 bases and 6 bases, in that order; junction bases with no gene match: 19. Repertoires were generated with immunoSEQ multiplex PCR, while TCRdb's copy carries only in-frame clones and drops some. The profile covers about 55,000 clones, with roughly 95% appearing a single time and about 1% taken by the ten largest. The data stem from a study of control samples from healthy donors and cancer patients. The chain joins TRBV3-1 (or the pseudogene TRBV3-2) to TRBJ1-1; the match to TRBD1 covers 7 bases. This receptor was identified in a woman aged 18-29 years in good health. The sequencing sample was made of blood. CDR3 coding DNA: TGTGCCAGCAGCCAAGAGATAGGCCAAACTAAGAGGGGGCCCGCTGAAGCTTTCTTT. Translation gives CASSQEIGQTKRGPAEAFF.